Here is one T cell receptor beta chain with its context. The data originate from a study of shared clonotypes between healthy human individuals. At the level of the study: The study enrolled a couple of women and three men aged 18 to 49. Every donor yielded three CD4 naive, three CD4 memory, two CD8 naive and one CD8 memory plate.

TCRdb keeps only in-frame clones here, not all; method: immunoSEQ multiplex PCR. The sample shows about 1,500,000 clones, roughly 96% of them seen only once. Germline trimming cut 7 bases from V and 5 bases from J; bases unmatched to any gene: 9. There are 14 residues in the CDR3. From germline, CDR1 is LNHDA and CDR2 SQIVND (reference sequence). Every donor, a Caucasian adult, lived in Nashville, Tennessee. V usage is TRBV19 and J usage is TRBJ1-2; the match to TRBD1 covers 8 bases. This sequence was found in a man younger than 40 in good health. The sequenced sample was naive CD4+ T cells sorted from blood. Subset described: CD45RA+ positively selected. The CDR3 coding sequence is TGTGCCAGTAAGACCGACAGGGGTTATTATGGCTACACCTTC. Protein product: CASKTDRGYYGYTF.